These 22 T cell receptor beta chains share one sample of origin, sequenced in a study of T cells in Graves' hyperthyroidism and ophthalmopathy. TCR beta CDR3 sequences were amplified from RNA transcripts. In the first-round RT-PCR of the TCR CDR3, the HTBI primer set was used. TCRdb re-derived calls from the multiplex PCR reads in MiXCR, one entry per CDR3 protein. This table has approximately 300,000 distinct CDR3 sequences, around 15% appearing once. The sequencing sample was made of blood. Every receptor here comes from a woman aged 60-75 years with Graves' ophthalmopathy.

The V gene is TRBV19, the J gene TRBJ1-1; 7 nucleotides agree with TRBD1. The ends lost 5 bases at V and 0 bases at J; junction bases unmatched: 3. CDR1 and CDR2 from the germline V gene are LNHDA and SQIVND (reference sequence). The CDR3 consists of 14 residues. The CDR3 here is CASSDRAVNTEAFF. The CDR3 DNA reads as TGTGCCAGTAGTGACAGGGCTGTGAACACTGAAGCTTTCTTT.

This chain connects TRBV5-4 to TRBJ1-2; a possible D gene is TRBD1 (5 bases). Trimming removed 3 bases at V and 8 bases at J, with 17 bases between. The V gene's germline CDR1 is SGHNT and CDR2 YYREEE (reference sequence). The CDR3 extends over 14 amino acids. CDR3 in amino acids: CASSWDRGERGYTF. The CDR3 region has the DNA TGTGCCAGCAGCTGGGACCGTGGGGAGAGGGGCTACACCTTC.

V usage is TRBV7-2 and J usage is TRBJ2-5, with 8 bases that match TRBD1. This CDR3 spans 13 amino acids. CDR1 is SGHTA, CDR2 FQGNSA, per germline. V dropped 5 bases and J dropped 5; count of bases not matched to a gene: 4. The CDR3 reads CASSHRTGETQYF. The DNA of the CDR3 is TGTGCCAGCAGCCACAGGACAGGGGAGACCCAGTACTTC.

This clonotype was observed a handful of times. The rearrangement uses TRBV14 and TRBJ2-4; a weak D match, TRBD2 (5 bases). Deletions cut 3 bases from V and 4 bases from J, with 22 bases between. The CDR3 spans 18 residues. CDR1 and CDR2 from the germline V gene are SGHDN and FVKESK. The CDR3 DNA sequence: TGTGCCAGCAGCCACTCGGGAACGACAAACACCCAGAAAAACATTCAGTACTTC. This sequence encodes CASSHSGTTNTQKNIQYF.

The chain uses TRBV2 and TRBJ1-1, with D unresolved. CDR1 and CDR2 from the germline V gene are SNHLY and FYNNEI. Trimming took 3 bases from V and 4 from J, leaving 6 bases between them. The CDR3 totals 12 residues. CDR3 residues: CASSEQGTEAFF. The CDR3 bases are TGTGCCAGCAGTGAGCAAGGCACTGAAGCTTTCTTT.

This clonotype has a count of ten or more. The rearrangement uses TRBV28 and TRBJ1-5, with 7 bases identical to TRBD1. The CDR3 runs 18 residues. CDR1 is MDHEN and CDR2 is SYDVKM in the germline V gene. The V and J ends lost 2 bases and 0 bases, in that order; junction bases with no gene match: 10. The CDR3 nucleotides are TGTGCCAGCAGTTTAAGGGGCAGGGGGGGCCATAGCAATCAGCCCCAGCATTTT. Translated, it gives CASSLRGRGGHSNQPQHF.

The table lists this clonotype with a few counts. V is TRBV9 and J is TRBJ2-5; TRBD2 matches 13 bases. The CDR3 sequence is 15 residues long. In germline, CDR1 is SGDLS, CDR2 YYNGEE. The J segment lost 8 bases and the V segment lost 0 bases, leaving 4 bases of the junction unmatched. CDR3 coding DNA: TGTGCCAGCAGCGTAGGGACTAGCGGGGGTGACACCCAGTACTTC. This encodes CASSVGTSGGDTQYF.

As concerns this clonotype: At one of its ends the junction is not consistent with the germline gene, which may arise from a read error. The chain's CDR3 is CASSQRTLGQGIFDEQFF. CDR3 DNA: TGCGCCAGCAGCCAAAGGACCTTAGGACAGGGGATTTTCGATGAGCAGTTCTTC. The chain couples TRBV7-3 to TRBJ2-1; TRBD1 aligns across 9 bases. The V gene's germline CDR1 is SGHTA and CDR2 FQGTGA. The CDR3 is 18 amino acids.

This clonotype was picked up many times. CDR3 in DNA: TGTGCCAGCAGTTCTTCTAGCGGGAGGGCGGTGGCAGATACGCAGTATTTT. Its translation is CASSSSSGRAVADTQYF. V usage is TRBV6-1 and J usage is TRBJ2-3; 12 bases line up with TRBD2. Per germline, CDR1 MNHNS and CDR2 SASEGT. The CDR3 is made up of 17 amino acids. The V gene end was trimmed by 5 bases and the J gene end by 4 bases; junction bases not matched to a gene: 10.

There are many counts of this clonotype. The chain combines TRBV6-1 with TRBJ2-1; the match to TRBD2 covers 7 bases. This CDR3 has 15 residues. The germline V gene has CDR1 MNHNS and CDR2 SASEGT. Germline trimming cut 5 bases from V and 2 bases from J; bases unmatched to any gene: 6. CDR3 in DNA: TGTGCCAGCAGTTATGGTCTAGCGGCCTACAATGAGCAGTTCTTC. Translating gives CASSYGLAAYNEQFF.

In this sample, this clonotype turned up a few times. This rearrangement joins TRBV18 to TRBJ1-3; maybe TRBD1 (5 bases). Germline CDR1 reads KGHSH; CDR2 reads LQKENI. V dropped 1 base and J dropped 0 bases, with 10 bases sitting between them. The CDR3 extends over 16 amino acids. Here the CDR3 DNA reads TGTGCCAGCTCACCACAGTGGGGGAGCTCTGGAAACACCATATATTTT. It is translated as CASSPQWGSSGNTIYF.

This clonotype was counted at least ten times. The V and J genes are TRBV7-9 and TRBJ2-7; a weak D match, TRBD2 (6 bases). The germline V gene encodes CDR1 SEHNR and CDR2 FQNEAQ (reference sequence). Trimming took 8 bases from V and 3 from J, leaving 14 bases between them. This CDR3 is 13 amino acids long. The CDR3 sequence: CASSLAGNYEQYF. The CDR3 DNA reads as TGTGCCAGCTCACTAGCTGGCAACTACGAGCAGTACTTC. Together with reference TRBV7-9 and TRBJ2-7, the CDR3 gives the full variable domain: DTGVSQNPRHKITKRGQNVTFRCDPISEHNRLYWYRQTLGQGPEFLTYFQNEAQLEKSRLLSDRFSAERPKGSFSTLEIQRTEQGDSAMYLCASSLAGNYEQYFGPGTRLTVT.

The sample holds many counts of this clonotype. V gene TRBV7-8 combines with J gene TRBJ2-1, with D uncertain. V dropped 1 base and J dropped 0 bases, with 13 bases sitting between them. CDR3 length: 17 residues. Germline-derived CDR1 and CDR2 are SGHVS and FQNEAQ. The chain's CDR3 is CASSLDVWFHSYNEQFF. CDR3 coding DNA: TGTGCCAGCAGCTTAGACGTTTGGTTCCACTCCTACAATGAGCAGTTCTTC.

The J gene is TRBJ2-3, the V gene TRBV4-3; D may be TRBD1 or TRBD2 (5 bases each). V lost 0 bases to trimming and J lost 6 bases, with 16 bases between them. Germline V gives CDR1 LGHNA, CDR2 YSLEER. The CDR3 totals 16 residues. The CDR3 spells CASSQDVGPGTDTQYF. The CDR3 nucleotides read TGCGCCAGCAGCCAAGACGTAGGGCCCGGGACCGATACGCAGTATTTT.

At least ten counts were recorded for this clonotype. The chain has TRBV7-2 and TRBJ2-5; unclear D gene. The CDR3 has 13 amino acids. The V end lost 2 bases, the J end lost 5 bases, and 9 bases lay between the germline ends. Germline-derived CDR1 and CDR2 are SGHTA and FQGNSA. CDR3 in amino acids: CASSLWNVETQYF. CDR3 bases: TGTGCCAGCAGCTTATGGAATGTCGAGACCCAGTACTTC.

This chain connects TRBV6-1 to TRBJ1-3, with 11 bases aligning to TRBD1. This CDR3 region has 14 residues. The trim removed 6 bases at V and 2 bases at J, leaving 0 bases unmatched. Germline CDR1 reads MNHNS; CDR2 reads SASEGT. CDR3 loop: CASRGQGAGNTIYF. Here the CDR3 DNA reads TGTGCCAGCAGGGGACAGGGGGCTGGAAACACCATATATTTT.

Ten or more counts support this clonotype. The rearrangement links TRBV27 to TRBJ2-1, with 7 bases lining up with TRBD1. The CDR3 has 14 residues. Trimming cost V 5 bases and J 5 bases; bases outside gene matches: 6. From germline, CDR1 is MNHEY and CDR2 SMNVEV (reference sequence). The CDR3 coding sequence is TGTGCCAGCAGTCCCTGGACAGGCCACAATGAGCAGTTCTTC. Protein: CASSPWTGHNEQFF.

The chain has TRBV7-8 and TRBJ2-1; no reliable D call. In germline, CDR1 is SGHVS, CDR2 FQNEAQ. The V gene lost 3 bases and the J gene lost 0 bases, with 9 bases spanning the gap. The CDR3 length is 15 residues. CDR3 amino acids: CASSLSISSYNEQFF. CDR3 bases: TGTGCCAGCAGCTTGTCCATAAGCTCCTACAATGAGCAGTTCTTC.

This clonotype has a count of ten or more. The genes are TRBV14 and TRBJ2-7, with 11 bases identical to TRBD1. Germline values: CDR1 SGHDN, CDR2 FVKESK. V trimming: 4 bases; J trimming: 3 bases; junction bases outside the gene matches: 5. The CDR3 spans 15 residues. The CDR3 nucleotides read TGTGCCAGCAGCCGGACAGGGGGCGCATTCTACGAGCAGTACTTC. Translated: CASSRTGGAFYEQYF.

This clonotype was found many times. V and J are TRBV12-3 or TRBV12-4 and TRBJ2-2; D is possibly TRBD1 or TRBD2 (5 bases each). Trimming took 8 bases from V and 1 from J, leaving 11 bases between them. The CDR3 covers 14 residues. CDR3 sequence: CASRRDGNTGELFF. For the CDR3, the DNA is TGTGCCAGCCGTCGGGACGGGAACACCGGGGAGCTGTTTTTT.

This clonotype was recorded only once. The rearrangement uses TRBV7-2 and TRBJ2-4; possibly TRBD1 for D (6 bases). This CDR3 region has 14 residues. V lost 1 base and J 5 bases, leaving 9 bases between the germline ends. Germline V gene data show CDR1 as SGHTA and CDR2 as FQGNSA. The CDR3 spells CASSLGTAENIQYF. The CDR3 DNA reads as TGTGCCAGCAGCTTAGGGACAGCTGAAAACATTCAGTACTTC.

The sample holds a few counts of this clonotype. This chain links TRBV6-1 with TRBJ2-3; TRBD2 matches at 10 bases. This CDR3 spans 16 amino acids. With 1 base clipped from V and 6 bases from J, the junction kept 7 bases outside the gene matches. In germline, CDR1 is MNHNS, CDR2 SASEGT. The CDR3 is CASSEEGAGGLDTQYF. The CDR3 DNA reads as TGTGCCAGCAGTGAAGAGGGAGCGGGGGGGCTGGATACGCAGTATTTT.